This TCR beta chain was documented in a study of blood T cell repertoires in COVID-19. Study-wide context: Sites across the United States, Italy and Spain contributed samples from acute and convalescent COVID-19. Sources were T cells, B-cell-depleted T cells, or PBMCs; the material itself was cDNA or gDNA.

Authors' processing steps: Amplification of reference gene primers was used by the study to estimate nucleated cell counts. Profiled with immunoSEQ multiplex PCR; TCRdb holds only in-frame clones, not every one. The DNA gave D and trimming, while V, J and clone size come from that table. The sample includes 120,000 to 150,000 clones, more than 65% of them seen just once. The CDR3 sequence is 13 residues long. CDR1 MNHEY and CDR2 SMNVEV come from the germline V gene (reference sequence). After removal of 5 bases from V and 6 bases from J, the junction contained 4 bases not matched to a gene. The sequence was collected from a man aged 80 or over with acute or convalescent COVID-19. The sequencing input was peripheral blood. The gene calls are TRBV27 and TRBJ2-3, with 8 bases that match TRBD1. In nucleotides, the CDR3 is TGTGCCAGCAGTGCAAACAGGGGGGATACGCAGTATTTT. Residues: CASSANRGDTQYF.